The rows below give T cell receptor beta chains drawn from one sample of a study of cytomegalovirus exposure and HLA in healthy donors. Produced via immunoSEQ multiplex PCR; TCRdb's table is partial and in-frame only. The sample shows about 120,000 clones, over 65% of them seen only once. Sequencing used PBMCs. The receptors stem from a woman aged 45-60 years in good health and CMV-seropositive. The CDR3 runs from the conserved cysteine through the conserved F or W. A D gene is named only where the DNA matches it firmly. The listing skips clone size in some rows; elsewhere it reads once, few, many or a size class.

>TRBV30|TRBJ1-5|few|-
CAWSADTLGNQPQHF
TGTGCCTGGAGTGCGGACACTCTCGGGAATCAGCCCCAGCATTTT
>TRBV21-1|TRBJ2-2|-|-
CASSKAGLARRGGELFF
TGTGCCAGCAGCAAAGCGGGACTAGCTCGCAGGGGGGGGGAGCTGTTTTTT
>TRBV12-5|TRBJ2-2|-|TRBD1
CASGRDRVVAGELFF
TGTGCTAGTGGTCGGGACAGGGTCGTCGCCGGGGAGCTGTTTTTT
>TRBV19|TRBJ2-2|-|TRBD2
CASRLAGIRGAPNTGELFF
TGTGCCAGTAGACTAGCGGGAATACGGGGTGCCCCGAACACCGGGGAGCTGTTTTTT
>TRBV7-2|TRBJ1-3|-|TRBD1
CASSNGQGLGTIYF
TGTGCCAGCAGCAACGGACAGGGATTAGGCACCATATATTTT
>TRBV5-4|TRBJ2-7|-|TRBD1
CATTNRDRGAYEQYF
TGTGCCACCACTAATAGGGACAGGGGGGCCTACGAGCAGTACTTC
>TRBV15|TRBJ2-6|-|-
CATSRPGDSGANVLTF
TGTGCCACCAGCAGACCCGGGGACTCTGGGGCCAACGTCCTGACTTTC
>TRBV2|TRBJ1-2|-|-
CASSDRPEDGYTF
TGTGCCAGCAGTGACCGTCCTGAGGATGGCTACACCTTC
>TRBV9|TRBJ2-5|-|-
CASSSGSSVETQYF
TGTGCCAGCAGCAGCGGAAGCTCCGTGGAGACCCAGTACTTC
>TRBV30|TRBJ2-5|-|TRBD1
CAFWTGGMETQYF
TGTGCCTTTTGGACAGGGGGGATGGAGACCCAGTACTTC
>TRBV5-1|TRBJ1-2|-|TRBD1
CASATGSYGYTF
TGCGCCAGCGCGACAGGGAGCTATGGCTACACCTTC
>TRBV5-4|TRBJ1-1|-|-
CASSPARVSNTEAFF
TGTGCCAGCAGCCCCGCGCGAGTGTCGAACACTGAAGCTTTCTTT
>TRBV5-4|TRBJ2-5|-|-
CASSLAGRETQYF
TGTGCCAGCAGCTTGGCAGGGCGAGAGACCCAGTACTTC
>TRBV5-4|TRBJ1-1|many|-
CASSLTDSLEAFF
TGTGCCAGCAGCTTGACGGACAGCCTTGAAGCTTTCTTT
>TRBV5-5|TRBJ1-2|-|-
CASSLGGSSDYGYTF
TGTGCCAGCAGCTTGGGCGGGAGTTCGGACTATGGCTACACCTTC
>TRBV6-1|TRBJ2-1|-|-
CASSEARASGHEQFF
TGTGCCAGCAGTGAAGCGCGGGCCTCCGGACATGAGCAGTTCTTC
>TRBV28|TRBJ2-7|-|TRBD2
CASIISGESYEQYF
TGTGCCAGCATTATTAGCGGGGAATCCTACGAGCAGTACTTC
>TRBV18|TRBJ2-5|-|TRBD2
CASSPVPLAGDPTQYF
TGTGCCAGCTCACCAGTCCCCCTAGCGGGGGATCCGACCCAGTACTTC
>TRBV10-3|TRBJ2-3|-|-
CAISDIGGDTQYF
TGTGCCATCAGTGACATAGGGGGAGATACGCAGTATTTT
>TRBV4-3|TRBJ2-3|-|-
CASSQDLPGDYTDTQYF
TGCGCCAGCAGCCAAGATTTACCAGGGGATTACACAGATACGCAGTATTTT
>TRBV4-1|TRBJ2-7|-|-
CASSLDGQGGYEQYF
TGCGCCAGCAGCTTAGATGGACAGGGAGGGTACGAGCAGTACTTC
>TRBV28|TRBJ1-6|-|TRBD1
CASSFVDRANSPLHF
TGTGCCAGCAGTTTTGTGGACAGGGCGAATTCACCCCTCCACTTT
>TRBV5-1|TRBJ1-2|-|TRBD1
CASSQGQGGNGYTF
TGCGCCAGCAGCCAAGGACAGGGGGGAAATGGCTACACCTTC
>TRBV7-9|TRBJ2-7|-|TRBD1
CASSSDHRGEQYF
TGTGCCAGCAGCTCAGATCACAGGGGCGAGCAGTACTTC
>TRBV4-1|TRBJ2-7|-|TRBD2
CASSHGLATTYEQYF
TGCGCCAGCAGCCACGGACTAGCGACCACCTACGAGCAGTACTTC
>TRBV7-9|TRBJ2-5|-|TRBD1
CASSTRRTGGRETQYF
TGTGCCAGCAGCACCCGAAGGACAGGGGGCCGGGAGACCCAGTACTTC
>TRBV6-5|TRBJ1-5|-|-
CASSYSGVNQPQHF
TGTGCCAGCAGTTACTCCGGGGTCAATCAGCCCCAGCATTTT
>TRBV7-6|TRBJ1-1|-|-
CASSQDRSYAEAFF
TGTGCCAGCAGTCAAGACAGATCCTACGCTGAAGCTTTCTTT
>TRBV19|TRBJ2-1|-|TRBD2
CASTRLAGGNEQFF
TGTGCCAGTACTAGACTAGCGGGGGGGAATGAGCAGTTCTTC
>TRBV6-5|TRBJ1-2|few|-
CASSQGLGYTF
TGTGCCAGCAGCCAGGGGCTCGGCTACACCTTC
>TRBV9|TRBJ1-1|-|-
CASSVVLGGNTEAFF
TGTGCCAGCAGCGTAGTTTTGGGGGGGAACACTGAAGCTTTCTTT
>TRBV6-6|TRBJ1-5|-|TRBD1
CASSRDRDQPQHF
TGTGCCAGCAGTAGAGACAGGGATCAGCCCCAGCATTTT
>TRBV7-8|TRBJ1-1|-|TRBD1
CASSRDRGNTEAFF
TGTGCCAGCAGCCGCGACAGGGGGAACACTGAAGCTTTCTTT
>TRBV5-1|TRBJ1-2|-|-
CASGMDNNYGYTF
TGCGCCAGCGGCATGGACAACAACTATGGCTACACCTTC
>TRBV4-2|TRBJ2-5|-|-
CASSLGVGERKETQYF
TGTGCCAGCAGCCTGGGTGTGGGAGAAAGAAAAGAGACCCAGTACTTC
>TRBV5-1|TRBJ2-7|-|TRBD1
CASSKGTGGGYEQYF
TGCGCCAGCAGCAAAGGGACAGGGGGGGGGTACGAGCAGTACTTC
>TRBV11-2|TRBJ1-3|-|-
CASSSTTGNTIYF
TGTGCCAGCAGCTCGACTACTGGAAACACCATATATTTT
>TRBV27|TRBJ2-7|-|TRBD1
CASSPDRGGTYEQYF
TGTGCCAGCAGTCCCGACAGGGGAGGAACCTACGAGCAGTACTTC
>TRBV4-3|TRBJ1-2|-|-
CASSPIQGTDYYGYTF
TGCGCCAGCAGCCCCATTCAAGGAACCGACTACTATGGCTACACCTTC
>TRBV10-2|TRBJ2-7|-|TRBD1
CASRPGQGSDEQYF
TGCGCCAGCAGGCCGGGACAGGGCTCTGACGAGCAGTACTTC
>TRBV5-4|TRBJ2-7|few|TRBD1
CASSQGTGGDYEQYF
TGTGCCAGCAGTCAGGGGACAGGGGGGGACTACGAGCAGTACTTC
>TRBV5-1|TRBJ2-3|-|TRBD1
CASSARTGVGDTQYF
TGCGCCAGCAGCGCACGAACAGGGGTGGGAGATACGCAGTATTTT
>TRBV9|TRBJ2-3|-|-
CASSFTSPDTQYF
TGTGCCAGCAGTTTTACTAGCCCGGATACGCAGTATTTT
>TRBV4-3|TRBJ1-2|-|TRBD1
CASSNGQGRNYGYTF
TGCGCCAGCAGCAACGGACAGGGAAGAAACTATGGCTACACCTTC
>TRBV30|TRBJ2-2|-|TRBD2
CALRGGSGSGELFF
TGTGCTTTACGGGGGGGCTCAGGCTCCGGGGAGCTGTTTTTT
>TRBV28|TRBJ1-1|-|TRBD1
CASSPPGTGNTEAFF
TGTGCCAGCAGTCCGCCGGGGACAGGGAACACTGAAGCTTTCTTT
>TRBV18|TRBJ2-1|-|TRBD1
CASSTKTGAGFF
TGTGCCAGCTCAACGAAGACAGGGGCCGGGTTCTTC
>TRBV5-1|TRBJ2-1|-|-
CASSFNNEQFF
TGCGCCAGCAGCTTCAACAATGAGCAGTTCTTC
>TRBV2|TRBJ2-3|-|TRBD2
CASRRSLAGSTDTQYF
TGTGCCAGCAGGAGGTCGCTAGCGGGGTCCACAGATACGCAGTATTTT
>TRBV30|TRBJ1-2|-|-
CAWSVRREHGYTF
TGTGCCTGGAGTGTACGCAGGGAACATGGCTACACCTTC
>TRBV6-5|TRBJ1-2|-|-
CASSPTQGHEGYTF
TGTGCCAGCAGTCCGACTCAGGGCCACGAGGGCTACACCTTC
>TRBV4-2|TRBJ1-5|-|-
CASSQEEGNQPQHF
TGTGCCAGCAGCCAAGAGGAGGGGAATCAGCCCCAGCATTTT